This entry lists 11 T cell receptor beta chains sequenced from one sample in a study of regulatory T cells in long-lasting Graves disease. With iRepertoire HTBI primers and Arm-PCR of CDR3 regions, TCR beta libraries were built. TCRdb redid the calling of the multiplex PCR reads with MiXCR, one entry per CDR3 protein. The data show approximately 360,000 distinct CDR3 sequences, approximately 23% seen once. The time point here: persistent/refractory GD, antithyroid drugs over 5 years with positive TRAb. From PBMCs, RNA was extracted and then used to make the TCR library. Sequenced here: peripheral blood mononuclear cells (PBMCs), sampled when the disease was refractory, from a patient treated with antithyroid drugs. The receptor set was obtained from a woman in her forties with Graves disease.

Many counts were recorded for this clonotype. The chain recombines TRBV12-3 or TRBV12-4 with TRBJ1-5; 7 positions agree with TRBD1. The CDR3 is 12 residues long. The ends lost 7 bases at V and 7 bases at J; junction bases unmatched: 4. The CDR3 DNA follows: TGTGCCAGCACCCAGGGGGGCCAGCCCCAGCATTTT. It translates to CASTQGGQPQHF.

The chain employs TRBV28 and TRBJ2-3, with D maybe TRBD2 (5 bases). The germline V gene has CDR1 MDHEN and CDR2 SYDVKM. Trimming removed 6 bases from V and 4 bases from J, with 11 bases in between. The CDR3 loop spans 13 amino acids. The CDR3 reads CASRRVYADTQYF. The CDR3, as DNA: TGTGCCAGCAGGAGGGTTTACGCAGATACGCAGTATTTT.

This clonotype was seen ten or more times. This rearrangement joins TRBV28 to TRBJ2-7, with TRBD1 matching 7 bases. Germline V lookup: CDR1 MDHEN, CDR2 SYDVKM. The CDR3 length is 15 residues. The V gene end was trimmed by 6 bases and the J gene end by 2 bases; junction bases not matched to a gene: 10. The CDR3 sequence is CASRPPGGVTYEQYF. DNA of the CDR3: TGTGCCAGCAGGCCCCCAGGGGGAGTTACCTACGAGCAGTACTTC.

The sample holds many counts of this clonotype. DNA of the CDR3: TGTGCCAGCAGCTTGATTAAGGGTGAAAAACTGTTTTTT. It encodes CASSLIKGEKLFF. The chain joins TRBV11-2 to TRBJ1-4; D remains unclear. This CDR3 is 13 amino acids long. Germline V gene lookup returns CDR1 SGHAT and CDR2 FQNNGV. V was cut by 3 bases and J by 7 bases, with 9 bases left in between.

Many counts were recorded for this clonotype. The chain employs TRBV20-1 and TRBJ2-7; the D gene is possibly TRBD2 (7 bases). The CDR3 is 14 residues long. Trimming removed 5 bases from V and 3 bases from J, with 17 bases in between. The V gene's germline CDR1 is DFQATT and CDR2 SNEGSKA (reference sequence). The CDR3 coding sequence is TGCAGTGCTGCGGGGGCGGGAGCTTTCTACGAGCAGTACTTC. This encodes CSAAGAGAFYEQYF.

This clonotype was recorded many times. J is TRBJ1-2 and V is TRBV5-5; D remains unclear. The CDR3 consists of 12 residues. The V and J ends lost 1 base and 6 bases respectively, with 7 bases between them. Germline assignment: CDR1 SGHKS and CDR2 YYEKEE (reference sequence). The CDR3 sequence is CASSLYGNGYTF. The CDR3 DNA is TGTGCCAGCAGCTTGTACGGGAATGGCTACACCTTC.

This clonotype was counted between two and nine times. The chain recombines TRBV20-1 with TRBJ1-5; no clear D gene. Between the trimmed V and J ends, which lost 0 bases and 0 bases, there was a span of 6 bases. The CDR3 sequence is 14 residues long. CDR1 DFQATT and CDR2 SNEGSKA come from the germline V gene (reference sequence). The CDR3 region is CSARDGYSNQPQHF. In DNA form, the CDR3 reads TGCAGTGCTAGAGATGGGTATAGCAATCAGCCCCAGCATTTT.

The chain couples TRBV18 to TRBJ1-2, with D unresolved. Trimming pared 3 bases from V and 4 bases from J, leaving 9 bases between. The CDR3 runs to 13 residues. Germline CDR1 is KGHSH and CDR2 is LQKENI. The CDR3 region has the DNA TGTGCCAGCTCACCCAGGCGGGTCTATGGCTACACCTTC. It encodes CASSPRRVYGYTF.

The chain links TRBV15 to TRBJ2-2; 8 nucleotides line up with TRBD2. The CDR3 contains 17 residues. V dropped 3 bases and J dropped 5; count of bases not matched to a gene: 11. CDR1 LNHNV and CDR2 YYDKDF come from the germline V gene (reference sequence). CDR3 region: CATSSGSSGSRTGELFF. DNA for the CDR3: TGTGCCACCAGCAGTGGATCCAGCGGGAGTAGAACCGGGGAGCTGTTTTTT.

This clonotype has a handful of counts. The chain has TRBV10-1 and TRBJ1-1; D is unresolved. This CDR3 is built from 13 residues. The germline V gene encodes CDR1 WNHNN and CDR2 SYGVQD (reference sequence). V was cut by 4 bases and J by 5 bases, with 11 bases left in between. The CDR3 region has the DNA TGCGCCAGCAGTGCCCAGCTGGGGACTGAAGCTTTCTTT. This codes for CASSAQLGTEAFF.

This chain links TRBV9 with TRBJ2-2; 8 bases line up with TRBD1. Unmatched junction bases numbered 5, after V lost 3 bases and J lost 7 bases. Germline lookup yields CDR1 SGDLS and CDR2 YYNGEE. CDR3 length: 14 residues. CDR3 sequence reads: CASSAAGGGGELFF. In DNA, the CDR3 is TGTGCCAGCAGCGCGGCAGGGGGCGGCGGGGAGCTGTTTTTT.